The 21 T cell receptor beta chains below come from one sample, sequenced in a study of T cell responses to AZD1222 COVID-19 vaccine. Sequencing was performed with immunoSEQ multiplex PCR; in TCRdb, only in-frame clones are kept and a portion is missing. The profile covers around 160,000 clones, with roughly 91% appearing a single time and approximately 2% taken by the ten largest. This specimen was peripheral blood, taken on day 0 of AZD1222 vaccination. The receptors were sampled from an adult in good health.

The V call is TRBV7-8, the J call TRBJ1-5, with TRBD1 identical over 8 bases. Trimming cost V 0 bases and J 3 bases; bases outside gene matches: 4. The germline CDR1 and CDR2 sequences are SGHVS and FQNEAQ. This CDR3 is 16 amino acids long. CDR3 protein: CASSLARTGHNQPQHF. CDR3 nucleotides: TGTGCCAGCAGCTTAGCGAGGACAGGGCACAATCAGCCCCAGCATTTT.

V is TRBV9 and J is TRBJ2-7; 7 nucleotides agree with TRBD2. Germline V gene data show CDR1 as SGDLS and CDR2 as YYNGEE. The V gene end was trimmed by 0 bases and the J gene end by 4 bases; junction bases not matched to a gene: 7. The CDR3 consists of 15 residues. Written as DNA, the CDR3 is TGTGCCAGCAGCGTAGATCCAGCGGGGAGGTACGAGCAGTACTTC. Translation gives CASSVDPAGRYEQYF.

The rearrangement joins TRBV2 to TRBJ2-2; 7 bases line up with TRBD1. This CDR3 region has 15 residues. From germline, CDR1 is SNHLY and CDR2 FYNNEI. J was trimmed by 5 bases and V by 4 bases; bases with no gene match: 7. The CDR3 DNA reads TGTGCCAGCAGTGCCAGACAGGGAAGAACCGGGGAGCTGTTTTTT. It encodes CASSARQGRTGELFF.

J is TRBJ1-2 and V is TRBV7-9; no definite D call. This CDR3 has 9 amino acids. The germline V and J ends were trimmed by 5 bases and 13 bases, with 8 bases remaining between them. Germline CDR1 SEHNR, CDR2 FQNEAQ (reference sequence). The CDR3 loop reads CASSTYITF. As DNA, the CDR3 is TGTGCCAGCAGCACGTATATCACCTTC.

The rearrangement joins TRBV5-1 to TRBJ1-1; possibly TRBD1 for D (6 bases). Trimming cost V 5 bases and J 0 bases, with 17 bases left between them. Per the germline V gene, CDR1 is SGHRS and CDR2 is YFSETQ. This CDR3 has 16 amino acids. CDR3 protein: CASSTGQTYMNTEAFF. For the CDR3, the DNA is TGCGCCAGCAGTACGGGACAAACATACATGAACACTGAAGCTTTCTTT.

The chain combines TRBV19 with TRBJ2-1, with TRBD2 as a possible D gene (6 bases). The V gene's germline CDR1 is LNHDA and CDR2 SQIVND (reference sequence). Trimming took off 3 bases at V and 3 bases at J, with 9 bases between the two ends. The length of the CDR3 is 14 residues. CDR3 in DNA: TGTGCCAGTAGTATGGGACTCGACTACAATGAGCAGTTCTTC. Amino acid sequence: CASSMGLDYNEQFF. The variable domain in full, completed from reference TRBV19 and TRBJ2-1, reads DGGITQSPKYLFRKEGQNVTLSCEQNLNHDAMYWYRQDPGQGLRLIYYSQIVNDFQKGDIAEGYSVSREKKESFPLTVTSAQKNPTAFYLCASSMGLDYNEQFFGPGTRLTVL.

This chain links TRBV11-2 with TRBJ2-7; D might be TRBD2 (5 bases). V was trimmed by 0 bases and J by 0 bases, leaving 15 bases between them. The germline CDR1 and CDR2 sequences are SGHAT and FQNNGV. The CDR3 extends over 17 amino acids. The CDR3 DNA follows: TGTGCCAGCAGCTTAGATTTACGGCGGGCGAGCTCCTACGAGCAGTACTTC. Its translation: CASSLDLRRASSYEQYF.

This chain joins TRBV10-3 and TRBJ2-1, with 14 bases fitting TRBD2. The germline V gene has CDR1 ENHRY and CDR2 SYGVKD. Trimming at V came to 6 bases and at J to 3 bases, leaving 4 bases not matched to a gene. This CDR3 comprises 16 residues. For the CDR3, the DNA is TGTGCCATCAGCGCCGGACTAGCGGGAGGCTACAATGAGCAGTTCTTC. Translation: CAISAGLAGGYNEQFF.

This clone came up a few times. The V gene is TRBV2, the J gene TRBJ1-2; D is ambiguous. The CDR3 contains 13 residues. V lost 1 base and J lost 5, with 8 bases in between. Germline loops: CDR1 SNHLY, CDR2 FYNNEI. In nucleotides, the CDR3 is TGTGCCAGCAGTGAAGGGCTCGGATATGGCTACACCTTC. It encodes CASSEGLGYGYTF.

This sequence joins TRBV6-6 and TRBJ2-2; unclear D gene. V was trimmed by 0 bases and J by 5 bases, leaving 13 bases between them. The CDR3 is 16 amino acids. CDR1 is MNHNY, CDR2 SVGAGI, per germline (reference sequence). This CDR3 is CASSYSTRLRTGELFF. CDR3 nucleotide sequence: TGTGCCAGCAGTTACTCGACGCGCTTAAGGACCGGGGAGCTGTTTTTT.

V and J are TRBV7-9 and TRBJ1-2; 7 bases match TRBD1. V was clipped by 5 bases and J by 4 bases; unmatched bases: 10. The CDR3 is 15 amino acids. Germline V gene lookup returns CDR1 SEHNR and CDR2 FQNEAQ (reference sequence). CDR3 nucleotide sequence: TGTGCCAGCAGCAATAACCGAGGGGACAGCTATGGCTACACCTTC. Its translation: CASSNNRGDSYGYTF.

The CDR3 loop reads CASSLRAENTEAFF. The CDR3 DNA sequence: TGTGCCAGCAGCTTAAGGGCAGAGAACACTGAAGCTTTCTTT. The rearrangement uses TRBV7-9 and TRBJ1-1; D gene ambiguous. The CDR3 has 14 residues. Germline CDR1 reads SEHNR; CDR2 reads FQNEAQ (reference sequence). V gave up 2 bases and J gave up 1 base, with 8 bases separating them.

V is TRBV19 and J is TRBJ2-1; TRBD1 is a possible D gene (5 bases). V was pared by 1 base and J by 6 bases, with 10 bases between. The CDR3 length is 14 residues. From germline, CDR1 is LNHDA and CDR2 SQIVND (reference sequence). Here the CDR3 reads CASSIGGKANEQFF. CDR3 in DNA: TGTGCCAGTAGTATAGGGGGCAAGGCCAATGAGCAGTTCTTC.

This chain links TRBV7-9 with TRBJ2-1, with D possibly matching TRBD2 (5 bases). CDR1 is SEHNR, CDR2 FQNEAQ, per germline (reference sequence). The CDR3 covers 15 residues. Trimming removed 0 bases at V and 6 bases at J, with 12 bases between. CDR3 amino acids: CASSLAALARNEQFF. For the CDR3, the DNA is TGTGCCAGCAGCTTAGCGGCGCTAGCTCGCAATGAGCAGTTCTTC.

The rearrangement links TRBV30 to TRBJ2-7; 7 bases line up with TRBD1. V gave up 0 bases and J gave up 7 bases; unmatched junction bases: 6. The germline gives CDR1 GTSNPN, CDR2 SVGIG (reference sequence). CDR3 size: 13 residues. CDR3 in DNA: TGTGCCTGGAGTGTAACGACAGGGCGGGAGCAGTACTTC. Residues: CAWSVTTGREQYF. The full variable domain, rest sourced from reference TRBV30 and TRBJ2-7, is SQTIHQWPATLVQPVGSPLSLECTVEGTSNPNLYWYRQAAGRGLQLLFYSVGIGQISSEVPQNLSASRPQDRQFILSSKKLLLSDSGFYLCAWSVTTGREQYFGPGTRLTVT.

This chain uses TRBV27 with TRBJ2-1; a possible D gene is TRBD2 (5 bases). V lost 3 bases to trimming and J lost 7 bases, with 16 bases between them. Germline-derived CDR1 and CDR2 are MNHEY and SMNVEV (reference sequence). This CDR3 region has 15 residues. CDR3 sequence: CASSFWWEKVNEQFF. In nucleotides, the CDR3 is TGTGCCAGCAGTTTTTGGTGGGAGAAAGTAAATGAGCAGTTCTTC.

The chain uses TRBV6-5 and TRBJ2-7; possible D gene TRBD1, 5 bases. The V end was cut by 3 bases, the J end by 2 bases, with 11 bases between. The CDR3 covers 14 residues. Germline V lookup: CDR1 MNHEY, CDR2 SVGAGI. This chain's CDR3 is CASSYQGRTYEQYF. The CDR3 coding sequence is TGTGCCAGCAGTTATCAGGGAAGGACCTACGAGCAGTACTTC.

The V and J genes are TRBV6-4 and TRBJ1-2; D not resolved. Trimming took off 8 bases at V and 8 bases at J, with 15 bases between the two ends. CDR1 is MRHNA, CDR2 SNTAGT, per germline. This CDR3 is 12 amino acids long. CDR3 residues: CASPSYGAGYTF. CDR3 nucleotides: TGTGCCAGCCCTTCTTACGGTGCCGGCTACACCTTC.

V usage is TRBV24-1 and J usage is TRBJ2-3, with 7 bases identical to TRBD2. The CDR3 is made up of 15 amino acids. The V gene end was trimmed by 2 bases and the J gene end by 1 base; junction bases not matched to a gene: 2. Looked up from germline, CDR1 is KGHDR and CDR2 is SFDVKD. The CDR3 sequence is CATSDSGRGTDTQYF. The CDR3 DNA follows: TGTGCCACCAGTGATTCAGGGAGGGGCACAGATACGCAGTATTTT.

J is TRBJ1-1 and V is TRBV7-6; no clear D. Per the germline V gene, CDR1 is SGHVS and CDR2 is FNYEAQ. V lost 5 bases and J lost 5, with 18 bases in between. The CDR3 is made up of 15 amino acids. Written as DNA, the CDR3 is TGTGCCAGCAGCGTTGTGGCGGGGAGAGGTACTGAAGCTTTCTTT. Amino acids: CASSVVAGRGTEAFF.

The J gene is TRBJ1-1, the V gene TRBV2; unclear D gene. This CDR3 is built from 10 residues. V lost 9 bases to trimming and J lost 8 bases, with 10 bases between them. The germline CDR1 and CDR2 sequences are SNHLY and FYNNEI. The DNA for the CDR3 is TGTGCCAGTTGGGCCCGCGAAGCTTTCTTT. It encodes CASWAREAFF.